This T cell receptor beta chain emerged from a study of cytomegalovirus exposure and HLA in healthy donors. Study-wide results and limits: Follow-up analysis seemed to connect common viral pathogens with several of the most significant clusters identified.

From germline, CDR1 is SGDLS and CDR2 YYNGEE. V dropped 0 bases and J dropped 4; count of bases not matched to a gene: 10. The CDR3 is 19 amino acids. Primers included in the PCR were 60 Vbeta and 13 Jbeta primers. Profiled with immunoSEQ multiplex PCR; TCRdb holds only in-frame clones, not every one. Of some 160,000 clones in the sample, about 80% were seen once. A note on this clone: What it binds is unknown.

Sequencing was done on a sample of PBMCs. This sequence was found in a middle-aged woman in good health and CMV-seronegative. This rearrangement joins TRBV9 to TRBJ2-2; 12 positions match TRBD2. The CDR3 bases are TGTGCCAGCAGCGTAGGGGCACTAGCGGGAGGCGGTGGCACCGGGGAGCTGTTTTTT. Protein product: CASSVGALAGGGGTGELFF.